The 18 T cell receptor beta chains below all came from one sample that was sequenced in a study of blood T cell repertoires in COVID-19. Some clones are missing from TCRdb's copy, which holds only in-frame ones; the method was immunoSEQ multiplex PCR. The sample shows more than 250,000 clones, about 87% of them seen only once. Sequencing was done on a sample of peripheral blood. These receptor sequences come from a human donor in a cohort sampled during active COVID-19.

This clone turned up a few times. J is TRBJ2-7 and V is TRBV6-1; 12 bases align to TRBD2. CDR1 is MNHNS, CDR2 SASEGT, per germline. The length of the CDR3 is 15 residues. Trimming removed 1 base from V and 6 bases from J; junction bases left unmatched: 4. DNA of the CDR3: TGTGCCAGCAGTGAAGAGACTAGCGGGAGCTCCGAGCAGTACTTC. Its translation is CASSEETSGSSEQYF.

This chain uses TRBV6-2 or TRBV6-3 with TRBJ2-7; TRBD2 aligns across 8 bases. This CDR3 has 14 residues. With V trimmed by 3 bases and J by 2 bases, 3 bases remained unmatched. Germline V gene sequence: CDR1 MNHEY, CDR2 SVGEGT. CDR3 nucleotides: TGTGCCAGCAGTTATATGCGGGGGGCCTACGAGCAGTACTTC. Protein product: CASSYMRGAYEQYF.

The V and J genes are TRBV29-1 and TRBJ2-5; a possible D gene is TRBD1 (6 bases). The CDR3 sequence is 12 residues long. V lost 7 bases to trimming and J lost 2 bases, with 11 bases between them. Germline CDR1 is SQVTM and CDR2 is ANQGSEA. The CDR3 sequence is CSEQGRQETQYF. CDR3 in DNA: TGCAGCGAACAGGGTCGGCAAGAGACCCAGTACTTC.

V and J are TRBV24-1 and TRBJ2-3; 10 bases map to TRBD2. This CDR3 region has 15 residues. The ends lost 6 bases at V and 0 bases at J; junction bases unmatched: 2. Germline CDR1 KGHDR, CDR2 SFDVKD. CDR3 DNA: TGTGCCACCAGTCCGACTAGCGGGAGCACAGATACGCAGTATTTT. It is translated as CATSPTSGSTDTQYF.

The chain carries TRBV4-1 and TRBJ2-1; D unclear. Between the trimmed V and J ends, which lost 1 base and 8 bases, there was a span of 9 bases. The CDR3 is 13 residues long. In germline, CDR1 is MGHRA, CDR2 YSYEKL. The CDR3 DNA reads TGCGCCAGCAGCCAAGCCCCCTCGGATGAGCAGTTCTTC. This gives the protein CASSQAPSDEQFF.

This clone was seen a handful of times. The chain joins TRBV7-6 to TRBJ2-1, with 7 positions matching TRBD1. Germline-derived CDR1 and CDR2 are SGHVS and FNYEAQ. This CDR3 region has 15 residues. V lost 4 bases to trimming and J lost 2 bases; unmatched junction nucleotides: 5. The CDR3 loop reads CASSSRQGTYNEQFF. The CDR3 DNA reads TGTGCCAGCAGCTCCAGACAGGGTACCTACAATGAGCAGTTCTTC.

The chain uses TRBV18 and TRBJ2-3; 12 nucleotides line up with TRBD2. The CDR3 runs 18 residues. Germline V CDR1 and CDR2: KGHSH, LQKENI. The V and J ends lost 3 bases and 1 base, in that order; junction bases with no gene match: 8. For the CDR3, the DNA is TGTGCCAGCTCACCTCTACACGGGACTAGCGGGCGCACAGATACGCAGTATTTT. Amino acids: CASSPLHGTSGRTDTQYF.

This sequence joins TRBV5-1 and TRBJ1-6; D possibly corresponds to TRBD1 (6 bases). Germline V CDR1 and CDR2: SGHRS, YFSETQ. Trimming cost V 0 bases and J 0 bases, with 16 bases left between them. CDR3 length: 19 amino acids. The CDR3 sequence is CASSLVPAGASSYNSPLHF. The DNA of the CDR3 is TGCGCCAGCAGCTTGGTCCCCGCAGGGGCCTCCTCCTATAATTCACCCCTCCACTTT.

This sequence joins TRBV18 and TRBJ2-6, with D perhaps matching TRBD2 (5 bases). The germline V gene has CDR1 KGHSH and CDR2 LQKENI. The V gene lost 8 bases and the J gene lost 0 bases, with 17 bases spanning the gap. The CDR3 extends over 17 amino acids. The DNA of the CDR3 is TGTGCCAGCACTTTCACGGTCGGGGACTCTGGGGCCAACGTCCTGACTTTC. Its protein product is CASTFTVGDSGANVLTF. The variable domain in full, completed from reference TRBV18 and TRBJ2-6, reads NAGVMQNPRHLVRRRGQEARLRCSPMKGHSHVYWYRQLPEEGLKFMVYLQKENIIDESGMPKERFSAEFPKEGPSILRIQQVVRGDSAAYFCASTFTVGDSGANVLTFGAGSRLTVL.

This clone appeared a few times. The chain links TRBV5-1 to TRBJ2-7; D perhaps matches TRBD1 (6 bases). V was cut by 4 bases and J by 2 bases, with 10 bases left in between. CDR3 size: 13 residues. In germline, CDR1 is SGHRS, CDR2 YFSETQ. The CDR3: CASSARDTYEQYF. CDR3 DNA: TGCGCCAGCAGCGCCCGGGACACCTACGAGCAGTACTTC.

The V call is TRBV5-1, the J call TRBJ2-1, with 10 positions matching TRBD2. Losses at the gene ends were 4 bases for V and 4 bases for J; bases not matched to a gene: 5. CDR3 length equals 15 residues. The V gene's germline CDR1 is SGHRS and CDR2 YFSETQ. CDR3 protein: CASSRSGGVYNEQFF. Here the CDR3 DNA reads TGCGCCAGCAGCCGAAGCGGGGGGGTATACAATGAGCAGTTCTTC.

CDR3 sequence (DNA): TGTGCCAGCAGCTTGGGGACTAGCGTATACAATGAGCAGTTCTTC. Its protein product is CASSLGTSVYNEQFF. The rearrangement links TRBV7-8 to TRBJ2-1; 10 bases map to TRBD2. The CDR3 has 15 residues. V lost 3 bases and J lost 4; bases outside the gene matches: 3. The V gene's germline CDR1 is SGHVS and CDR2 FQNEAQ.

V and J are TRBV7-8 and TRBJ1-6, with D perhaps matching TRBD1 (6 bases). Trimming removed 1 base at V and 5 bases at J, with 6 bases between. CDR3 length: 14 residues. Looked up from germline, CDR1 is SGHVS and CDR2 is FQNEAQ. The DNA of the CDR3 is TGTGCCAGCAGCTTAGGGACAGATAATTCACCCCTCCACTTT. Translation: CASSLGTDNSPLHF.

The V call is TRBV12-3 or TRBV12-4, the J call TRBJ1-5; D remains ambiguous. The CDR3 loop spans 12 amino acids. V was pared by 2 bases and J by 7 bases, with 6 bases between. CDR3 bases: TGTGCCAGCAGTTTAAGCGTCCAGCCCCAGCATTTT. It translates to CASSLSVQPQHF.

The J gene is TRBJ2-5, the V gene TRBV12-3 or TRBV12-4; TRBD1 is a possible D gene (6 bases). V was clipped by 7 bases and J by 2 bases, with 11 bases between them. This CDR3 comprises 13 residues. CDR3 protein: CASTRTVQETQYF. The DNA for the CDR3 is TGTGCCAGCACTAGGACAGTTCAAGAGACCCAGTACTTC.

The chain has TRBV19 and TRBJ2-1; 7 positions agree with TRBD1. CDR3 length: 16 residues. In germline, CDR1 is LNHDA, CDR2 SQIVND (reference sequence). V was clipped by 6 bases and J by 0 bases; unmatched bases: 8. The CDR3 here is CASSNPGDSSYNEQFF. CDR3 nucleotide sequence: TGTGCCAGTAGCAACCCTGGGGACAGCTCCTACAATGAGCAGTTCTTC.

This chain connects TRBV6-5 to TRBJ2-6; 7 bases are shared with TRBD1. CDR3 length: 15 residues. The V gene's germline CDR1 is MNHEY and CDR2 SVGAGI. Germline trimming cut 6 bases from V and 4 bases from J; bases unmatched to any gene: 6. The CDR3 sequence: CASSLGGSGANVLTF. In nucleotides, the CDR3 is TGTGCCAGCAGCCTAGGGGGCTCAGGGGCCAACGTCCTGACTTTC.

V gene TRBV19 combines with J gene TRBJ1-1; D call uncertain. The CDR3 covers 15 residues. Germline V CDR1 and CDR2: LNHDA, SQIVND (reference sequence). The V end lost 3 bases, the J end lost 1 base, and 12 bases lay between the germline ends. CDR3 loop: CASSIGMRANTEAFF. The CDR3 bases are TGTGCCAGTAGTATTGGGATGAGGGCGAACACTGAAGCTTTCTTT.